These 17 T cell receptor beta chains were all obtained from the same sample, sequenced in a study of long-term antiretroviral therapy in people with HIV. At the survey level, the v3.0 immunoSEQ assay was run. The assay was immunoSEQ multiplex PCR, and TCRdb's table has in-frame clones only and misses some. The table includes some 35,000 clones, approximately 83% detected once. The sample consisted of unsorted PBMCs, taken 0.4 years before starting antiretroviral therapy. The source is a man younger than 35 with HIV.

The chain joins TRBV4-2 to TRBJ2-3, with D perhaps TRBD2 (5 bases). CDR1 and CDR2 (germline): LGHNA, YNFKEQ. The CDR3 length is 15 residues. The V end was cut by 1 base, the J end by 6 bases, with 14 bases between. CDR3 DNA: TGTGCCAGCAGCCAAGGCCAGCGGAGCGTGGATACGCAGTATTTT. Protein: CASSQGQRSVDTQYF.

This chain links TRBV11-2 with TRBJ2-6, with a tentative D call TRBD2 (5 bases). The V gene lost 5 bases and the J gene lost 2 bases, with 16 bases spanning the gap. This CDR3 has 17 amino acids. From germline, CDR1 is SGHAT and CDR2 FQNNGV. CDR3 in DNA: TGTGCCAGCAGCCATATTACCCCGGAGGCTGGGGCCAACGTCCTGACTTTC. Its translation: CASSHITPEAGANVLTF.

The V gene is TRBV4-1, the J gene TRBJ2-7; 10 positions match TRBD1. Germline V gene sequence: CDR1 MGHRA, CDR2 YSYEKL. This CDR3 is 15 amino acids long. V was pared by 2 bases and J by 2 bases, with 3 bases of the junction left unmatched. CDR3 sequence reads: CASSQRQGATYEQYF. As DNA, the CDR3 is TGCGCCAGCAGCCAAAGACAGGGGGCAACCTACGAGCAGTACTTC.

The chain combines TRBV5-4 with TRBJ2-7, with a weak D call TRBD1 (6 bases). The CDR3 consists of 12 residues. Germline CDR1 reads SGHNT; CDR2 reads YYREEE (reference sequence). The V gene lost 3 bases and the J gene lost 4 bases, with 8 bases spanning the gap. CDR3 protein: CASSSTGYEQYF. As DNA, the CDR3 is TGTGCCAGCAGCTCGACAGGTTACGAGCAGTACTTC. The entire variable domain, with the rest obtained from reference TRBV5-4 and TRBJ2-7, is as follows: ETGVTQSPTHLIKTRGQQVTLRCSSQSGHNTVSWYQQALGQGPQFIFQYYREEENGRGNFPPRFSGLQFPNYSSELNVNALELDDSALYLCASSSTGYEQYFGPGTRLTVT.

The chain is built from TRBV30 and TRBJ2-7, with D possibly TRBD2 on 5 matching bases. The CDR3 is made up of 12 amino acids. Germline assignment: CDR1 GTSNPN and CDR2 SVGIG (reference sequence). V shed 0 bases and J shed 4 bases, with 7 bases lying between them. The CDR3 DNA reads as TGTGCCTGGAGTGTACGGAGGTACGAGCAGTACTTC. It specifies CAWSVRRYEQYF.

The genes are TRBV6-5 and TRBJ2-1; TRBD2 matches 10 bases. The CDR3 covers 15 residues. Looked up from germline, CDR1 is MNHEY and CDR2 is SVGAGI. V shed 2 bases and J 2 bases; nucleotides not matched to a gene: 0. The CDR3 nucleotides are TGTGCCAGCAGTTACACTAGCGGGGCCTACAATGAGCAGTTCTTC. Encoded protein: CASSYTSGAYNEQFF.

J is TRBJ1-3 and V is TRBV10-3; D is ambiguous. The CDR3 consists of 14 residues. Germline CDR1 reads ENHRY; CDR2 reads SYGVKD. V gave up 7 bases and J gave up 2 bases, with 12 bases separating them. The CDR3: CAITSAATGNTIYF. CDR3 sequence (DNA): TGTGCCATCACCAGCGCAGCGACTGGAAACACCATATATTTT.

The CDR3 nucleotides read TGTGCCAGCAGCCGGACAGGGGATATCACCGGGGAGCTGTTTTTT. Its translation is CASSRTGDITGELFF. The gene calls are TRBV11-1 and TRBJ2-2, with 9 bases matching TRBD1. CDR1 is SGHAT, CDR2 FQDESV, per germline (reference sequence). The CDR3 loop spans 15 amino acids. J gave up 4 bases and V 5 bases, and 5 bases lay outside the gene matches.

The CDR3 reads CASSLVPGGPRETQYF. The CDR3 DNA sequence: TGCGCCAGCAGCTTGGTGCCGGGAGGGCCGAGAGAGACCCAGTACTTC. The rearrangement joins TRBV5-1 to TRBJ2-5, with 8 bases that match TRBD2. Germline CDR1 reads SGHRS; CDR2 reads YFSETQ. The CDR3 loop spans 16 amino acids. J was trimmed by 4 bases and V by 0 bases; bases with no gene match: 8.

J is TRBJ2-5 and V is TRBV7-2; 10 bases agree with TRBD2. The CDR3 is made up of 15 amino acids. With V trimmed by 5 bases and J by 5 bases, 8 bases remained unmatched. Germline CDR1 and CDR2: SGHTA and FQGNSA. In DNA form, the CDR3 reads TGTGCCAGCAGCACCCAGCGGGGGGGCTGGGAGACCCAGTACTTC. It codes for CASSTQRGGWETQYF.

The CDR3 sequence: CASSLMGTGGTEQYF. CDR3 coding DNA: TGTGCCAGCAGTTTAATGGGGACAGGGGGGACAGAGCAGTACTTC. The chain carries TRBV28 and TRBJ2-7; 11 bases align to TRBD1. The CDR3 length is 15 residues. The J segment lost 7 bases and the V segment lost 2 bases, leaving 7 bases of the junction unmatched. The germline gives CDR1 MDHEN, CDR2 SYDVKM.

The genes are TRBV7-8 and TRBJ2-7, with D possibly being TRBD1 (6 bases). V was clipped by 5 bases and J by 2 bases, with 13 bases between them. This CDR3 contains 14 residues. The germline V gene encodes CDR1 SGHVS and CDR2 FQNEAQ. The CDR3 sequence: CASSPRTDTYEQYF. The DNA of the CDR3 is TGTGCCAGCAGCCCCAGGACAGACACCTACGAGCAGTACTTC.

This clone has only a few counts. The genes are TRBV6-1 and TRBJ2-7, with 9 bases that match TRBD1. Germline V lookup: CDR1 MNHNS, CDR2 SASEGT. Trimming cost V 6 bases and J 0 bases; bases outside gene matches: 3. The CDR3 has 14 residues. The CDR3 sequence is CASRLGQGSYEQYF. The CDR3 nucleotides are TGTGCCAGCAGATTGGGACAGGGCTCCTACGAGCAGTACTTC.

The rearrangement uses TRBV7-9 and TRBJ2-2, with 8 bases aligning to TRBD2. CDR1 SEHNR and CDR2 FQNEAQ come from the germline V gene (reference sequence). The J segment lost 5 bases and the V segment lost 5 bases, leaving 13 bases of the junction unmatched. The CDR3 runs to 17 residues. The CDR3 region is CASSPIPTGGATGELFF. The CDR3 coding sequence is TGTGCCAGCAGCCCCATTCCGACCGGGGGGGCTACCGGGGAGCTGTTTTTT. Full variable domain (outside the CDR3, taken from reference TRBV7-9 and TRBJ2-2): DTGVSQNPRHKITKRGQNVTFRCDPISEHNRLYWYRQTLGQGPEFLTYFQNEAQLEKSRLLSDRFSAERPKGSFSTLEIQRTEQGDSAMYLCASSPIPTGGATGELFFGEGSRLTVL.

The V gene is TRBV7-6, the J gene TRBJ2-7; D remains unclear. CDR3 size: 13 residues. Germline assignment: CDR1 SGHVS and CDR2 FNYEAQ. The V gene lost 6 bases and the J gene lost 7 bases, with 16 bases spanning the gap. The CDR3 nucleotides are TGTGCCAGCAGTCTAGATGGAGTTGGGGAGCAGTACTTC. Its protein product is CASSLDGVGEQYF. Together with reference TRBV7-6 and TRBJ2-7, the CDR3 gives the full variable domain: GAGVSQSPRYKVTKRGQDVALRCDPISGHVSLYWYRQALGQGPEFLTYFNYEAQQDKSGLPNDRFSAERPEGSISTLTIQRTEQRDSAMYRCASSLDGVGEQYFGPGTRLTVT.

The V call is TRBV20-1, the J call TRBJ2-7, with a tentative D call TRBD1 (6 bases). V was shortened by 7 bases and J by 5 bases, with 12 bases between the two germline ends. Germline-derived CDR1 and CDR2 are DFQATT and SNEGSKA (reference sequence). The CDR3 is made up of 11 amino acids. This CDR3 is CSVPDSHEQYF. CDR3 nucleotide sequence: TGCAGTGTTCCGGACAGCCACGAGCAGTACTTC.

The V gene is TRBV30, the J gene TRBJ1-1, with a possible D match to TRBD1 (5 bases). The CDR3 has 11 amino acids. V lost 4 bases and J lost 10, with 13 bases in between. The germline CDR1 and CDR2 sequences are GTSNPN and SVGIG (reference sequence). The CDR3 here is CAWTHGAGAFF. The CDR3 DNA reads TGTGCCTGGACGCACGGGGCGGGAGCTTTCTTT.